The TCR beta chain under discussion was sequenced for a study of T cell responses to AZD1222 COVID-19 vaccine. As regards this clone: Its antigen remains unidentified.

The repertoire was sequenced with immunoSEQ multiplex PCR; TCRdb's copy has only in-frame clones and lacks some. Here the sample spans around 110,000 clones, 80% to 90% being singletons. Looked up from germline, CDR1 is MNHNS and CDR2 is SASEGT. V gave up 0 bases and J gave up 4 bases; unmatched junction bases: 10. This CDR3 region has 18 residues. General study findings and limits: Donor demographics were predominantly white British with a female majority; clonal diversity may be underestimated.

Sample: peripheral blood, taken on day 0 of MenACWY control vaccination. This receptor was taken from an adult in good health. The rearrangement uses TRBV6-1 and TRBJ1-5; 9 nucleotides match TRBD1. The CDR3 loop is CASSEATGGALMNQPQHF. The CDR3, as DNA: TGTGCCAGCAGTGAAGCTACAGGGGGCGCGCTCATGAATCAGCCCCAGCATTTT.